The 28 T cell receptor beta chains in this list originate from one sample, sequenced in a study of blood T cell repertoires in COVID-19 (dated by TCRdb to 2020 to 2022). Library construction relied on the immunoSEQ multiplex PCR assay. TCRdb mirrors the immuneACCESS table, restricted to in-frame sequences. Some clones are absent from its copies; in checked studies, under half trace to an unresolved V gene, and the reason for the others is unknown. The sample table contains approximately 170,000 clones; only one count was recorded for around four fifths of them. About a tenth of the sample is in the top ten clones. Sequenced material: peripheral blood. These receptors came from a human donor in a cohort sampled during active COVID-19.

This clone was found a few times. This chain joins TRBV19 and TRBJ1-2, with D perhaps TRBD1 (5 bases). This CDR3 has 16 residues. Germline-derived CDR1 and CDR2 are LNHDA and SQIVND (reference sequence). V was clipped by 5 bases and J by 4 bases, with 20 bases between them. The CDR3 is CASSSQGTAGPYGYTF. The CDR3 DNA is TGTGCCAGTAGTTCCCAAGGGACGGCGGGGCCCTATGGCTACACCTTC.

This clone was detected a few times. The CDR3 protein is CASSDSGLYGYTF. The DNA of the CDR3 is TGTGCCAGCAGTGACTCAGGACTCTATGGCTACACCTTC. This rearrangement joins TRBV2 to TRBJ1-2; no clear D. The CDR3 extends over 13 amino acids. V shed 3 bases and J shed 4 bases, with 9 bases lying between them. Germline V lookup: CDR1 SNHLY, CDR2 FYNNEI.

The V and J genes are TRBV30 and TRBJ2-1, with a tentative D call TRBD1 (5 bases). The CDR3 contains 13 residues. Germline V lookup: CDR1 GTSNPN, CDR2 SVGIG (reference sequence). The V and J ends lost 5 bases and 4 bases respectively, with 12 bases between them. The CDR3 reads CAWARGTYNEQFF. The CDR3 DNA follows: TGTGCCTGGGCAAGGGGAACTTACAATGAGCAGTTCTTC.

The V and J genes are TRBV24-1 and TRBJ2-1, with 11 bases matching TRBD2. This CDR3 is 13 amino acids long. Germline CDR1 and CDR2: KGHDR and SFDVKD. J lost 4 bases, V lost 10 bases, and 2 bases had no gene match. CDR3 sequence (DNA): TGTGCCACAGGGACTAGCGGATACAATGAGCAGTTCTTC. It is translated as CATGTSGYNEQFF.

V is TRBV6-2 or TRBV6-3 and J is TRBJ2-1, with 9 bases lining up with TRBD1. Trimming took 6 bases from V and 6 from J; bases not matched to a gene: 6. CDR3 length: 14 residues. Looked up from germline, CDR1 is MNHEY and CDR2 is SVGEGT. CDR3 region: CASSKTGGRNEQFF. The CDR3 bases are TGTGCCAGCAGCAAGACAGGGGGACGCAATGAGCAGTTCTTC.

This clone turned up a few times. In DNA form, the CDR3 reads TGTGCCAGCTCATCGGGAGTCGGCGCCGGCACAGATACGCAGTATTTT. This gives the protein CASSSGVGAGTDTQYF. The chain has TRBV18 and TRBJ2-3; possible D gene TRBD2, 6 bases. Germline V CDR1 and CDR2: KGHSH, LQKENI. V lost 5 bases and J lost 1, with 16 bases in between. This CDR3 is built from 16 residues.

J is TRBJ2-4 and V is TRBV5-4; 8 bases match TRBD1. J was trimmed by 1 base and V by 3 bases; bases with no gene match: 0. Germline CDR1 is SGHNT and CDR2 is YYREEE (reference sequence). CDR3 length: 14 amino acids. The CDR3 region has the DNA TGTGCCAGCAGCTGGACAGGGGCCAAAAACATTCAGTACTTC. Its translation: CASSWTGAKNIQYF.

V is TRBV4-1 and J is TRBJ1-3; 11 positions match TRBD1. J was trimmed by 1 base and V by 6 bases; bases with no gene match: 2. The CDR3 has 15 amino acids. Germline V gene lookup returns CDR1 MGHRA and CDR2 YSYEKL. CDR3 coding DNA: TGCGCCAGCAGAGGACAGGGGGCTTCTGGAAACACCATATATTTT. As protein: CASRGQGASGNTIYF.

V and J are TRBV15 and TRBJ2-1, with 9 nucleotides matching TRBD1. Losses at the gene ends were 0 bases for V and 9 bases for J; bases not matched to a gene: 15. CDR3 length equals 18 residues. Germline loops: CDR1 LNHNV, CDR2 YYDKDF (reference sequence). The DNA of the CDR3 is TGTGCCACCAGCAGAGATCCACTATTCCGGGACAGGGTGGGTGAGCAGTTCTTC. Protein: CATSRDPLFRDRVGEQFF.

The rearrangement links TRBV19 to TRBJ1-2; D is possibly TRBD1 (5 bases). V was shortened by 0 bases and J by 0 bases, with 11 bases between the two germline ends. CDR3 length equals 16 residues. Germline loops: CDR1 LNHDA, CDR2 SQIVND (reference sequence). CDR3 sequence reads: CASSIETARTNYGYTF. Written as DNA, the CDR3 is TGTGCCAGTAGTATAGAGACAGCGAGAACTAACTATGGCTACACCTTC.

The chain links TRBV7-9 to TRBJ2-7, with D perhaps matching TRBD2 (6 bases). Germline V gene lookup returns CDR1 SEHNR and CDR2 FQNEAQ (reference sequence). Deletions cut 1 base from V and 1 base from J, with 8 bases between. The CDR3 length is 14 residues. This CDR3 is CASSLDGGSYEQYF. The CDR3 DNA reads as TGTGCCAGCAGCTTAGACGGGGGATCCTACGAGCAGTACTTC.

The CDR3 region has the DNA TGTGCCAGCAGTGGCGCCAGAGGCGGGAAGACCTACGAGCAGTACTTC. This gives the protein CASSGARGGKTYEQYF. The chain links TRBV28 to TRBJ2-7; possibly TRBD2 for D (6 bases). CDR1 and CDR2 from the germline V gene are MDHEN and SYDVKM. CDR3 length: 16 residues. V was trimmed by 5 bases and J by 2 bases, leaving 19 bases between them.

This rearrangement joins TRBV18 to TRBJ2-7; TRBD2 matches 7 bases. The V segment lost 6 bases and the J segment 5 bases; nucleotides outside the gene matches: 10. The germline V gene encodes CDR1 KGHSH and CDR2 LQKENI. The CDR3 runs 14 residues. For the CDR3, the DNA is TGTGCCAGCTCTCACAAGCGGGGTCTCCACGAGCAGTACTTC. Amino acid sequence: CASSHKRGLHEQYF.

CDR3 bases: TGTGCCAGCAGACCGGGACTAGCGGGATCCTCCTACGAGCAGTACTTC. Amino acid sequence: CASRPGLAGSSYEQYF. V and J are TRBV27 and TRBJ2-7, with 13 bases that match TRBD2. V was pared by 6 bases and J by 0 bases, with 5 bases of the junction left unmatched. The CDR3 covers 16 residues. The germline V gene encodes CDR1 MNHEY and CDR2 SMNVEV (reference sequence).

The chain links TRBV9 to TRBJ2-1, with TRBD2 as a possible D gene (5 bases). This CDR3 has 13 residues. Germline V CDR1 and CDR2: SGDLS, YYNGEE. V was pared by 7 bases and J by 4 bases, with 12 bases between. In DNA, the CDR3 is TGTGCCAGCCTAGTAGCGAGGTACAATGAGCAGTTCTTC. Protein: CASLVARYNEQFF.

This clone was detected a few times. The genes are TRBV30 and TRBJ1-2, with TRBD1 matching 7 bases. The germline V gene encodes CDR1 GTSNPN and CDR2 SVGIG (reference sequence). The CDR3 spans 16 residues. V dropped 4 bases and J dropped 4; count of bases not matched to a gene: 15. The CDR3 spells CAWTGFEQGLSYGYTF. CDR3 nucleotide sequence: TGTGCCTGGACGGGCTTCGAACAGGGGCTAAGCTATGGCTACACCTTC.

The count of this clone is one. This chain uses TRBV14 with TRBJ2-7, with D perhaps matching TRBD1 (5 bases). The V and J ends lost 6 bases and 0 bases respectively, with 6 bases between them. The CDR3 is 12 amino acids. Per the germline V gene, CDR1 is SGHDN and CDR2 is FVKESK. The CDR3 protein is CASRDNSYEQYF. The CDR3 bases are TGTGCCAGCAGGGACAACTCCTACGAGCAGTACTTC.

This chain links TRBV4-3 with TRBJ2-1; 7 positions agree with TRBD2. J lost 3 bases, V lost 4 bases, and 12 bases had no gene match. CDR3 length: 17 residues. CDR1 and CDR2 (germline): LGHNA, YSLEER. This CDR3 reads CASSLLKGQRDYNEQFF. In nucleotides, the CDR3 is TGCGCCAGCAGCCTCTTAAAGGGGCAGCGGGACTACAATGAGCAGTTCTTC.

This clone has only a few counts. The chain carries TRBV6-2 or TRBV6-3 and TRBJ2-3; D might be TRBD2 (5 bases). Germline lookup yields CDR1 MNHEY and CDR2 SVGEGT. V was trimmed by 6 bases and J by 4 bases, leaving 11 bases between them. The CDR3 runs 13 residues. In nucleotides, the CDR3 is TGTGCCAGCAGCCTGGGGAGTGCAGATACGCAGTATTTT. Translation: CASSLGSADTQYF.

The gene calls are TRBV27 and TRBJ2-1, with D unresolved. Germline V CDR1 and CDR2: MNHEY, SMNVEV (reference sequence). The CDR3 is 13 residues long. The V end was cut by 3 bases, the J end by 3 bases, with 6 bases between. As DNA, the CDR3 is TGTGCCAGCAGTTTCTCACTCTACAATGAGCAGTTCTTC. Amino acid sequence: CASSFSLYNEQFF.

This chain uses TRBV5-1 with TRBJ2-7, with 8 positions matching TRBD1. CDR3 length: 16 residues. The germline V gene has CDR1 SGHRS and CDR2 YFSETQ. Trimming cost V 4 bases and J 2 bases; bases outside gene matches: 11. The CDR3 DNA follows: TGCGCCAGCAGCCCGACCCCCGGACAGGGACCCTACGAGCAGTACTTC. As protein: CASSPTPGQGPYEQYF.

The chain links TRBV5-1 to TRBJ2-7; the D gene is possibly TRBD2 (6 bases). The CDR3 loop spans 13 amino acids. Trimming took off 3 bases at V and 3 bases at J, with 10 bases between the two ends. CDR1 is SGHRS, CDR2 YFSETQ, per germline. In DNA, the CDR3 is TGCGCCAGCAGCTCGGGACTGAACTACGAGCAGTACTTC. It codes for CASSSGLNYEQYF.

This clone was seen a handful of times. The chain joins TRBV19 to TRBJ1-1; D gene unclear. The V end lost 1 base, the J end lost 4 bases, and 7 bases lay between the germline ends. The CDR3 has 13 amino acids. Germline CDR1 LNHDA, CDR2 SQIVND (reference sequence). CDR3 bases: TGTGCCAGTAGTATAGGGAGAATCACTGAAGCTTTCTTT. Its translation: CASSIGRITEAFF.

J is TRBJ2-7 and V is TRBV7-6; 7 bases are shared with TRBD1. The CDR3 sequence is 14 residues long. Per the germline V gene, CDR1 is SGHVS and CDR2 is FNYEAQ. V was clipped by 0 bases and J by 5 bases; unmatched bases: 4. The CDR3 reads CASSLAAGGDEQYF. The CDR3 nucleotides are TGTGCCAGCAGCTTAGCGGCAGGGGGAGACGAGCAGTACTTC. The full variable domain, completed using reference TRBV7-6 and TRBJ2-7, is GAGVSQSPRYKVTKRGQDVALRCDPISGHVSLYWYRQALGQGPEFLTYFNYEAQQDKSGLPNDRFSAERPEGSISTLTIQRTEQRDSAMYRCASSLAAGGDEQYFGPGTRLTVT.

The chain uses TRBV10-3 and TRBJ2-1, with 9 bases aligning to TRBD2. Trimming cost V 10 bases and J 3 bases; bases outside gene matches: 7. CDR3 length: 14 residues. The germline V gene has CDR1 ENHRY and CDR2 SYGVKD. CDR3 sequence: CATSSGGNYNEQFF. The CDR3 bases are TGTGCCACCTCAAGCGGGGGGAACTACAATGAGCAGTTCTTC.

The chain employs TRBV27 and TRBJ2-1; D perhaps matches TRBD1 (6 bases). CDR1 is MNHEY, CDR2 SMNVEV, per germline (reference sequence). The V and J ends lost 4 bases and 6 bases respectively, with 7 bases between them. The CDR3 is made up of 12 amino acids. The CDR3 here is CASSSRGNEQFF. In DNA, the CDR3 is TGTGCCAGCAGTTCCAGGGGCAATGAGCAGTTCTTC.

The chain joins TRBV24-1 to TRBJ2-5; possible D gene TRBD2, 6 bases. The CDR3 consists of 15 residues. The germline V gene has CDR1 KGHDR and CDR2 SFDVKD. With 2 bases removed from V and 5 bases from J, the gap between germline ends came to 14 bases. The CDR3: CATSDSRGTGETQYF. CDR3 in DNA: TGTGCCACCAGTGATTCTCGGGGGACGGGGGAGACCCAGTACTTC.

The DNA of the CDR3 is TGTGCCAGCAGTTTAGACAGTGTTTATGGCTACACCTTC. It is translated as CASSLDSVYGYTF. V and J are TRBV12-3 or TRBV12-4 and TRBJ1-2; D call uncertain. The V end lost 1 base, the J end lost 5 bases, and 8 bases lay between the germline ends. CDR3 length: 13 amino acids.